This T cell receptor beta chain stems from a study of cytomegalovirus exposure and HLA in healthy donors. Study-level findings and limits: The study recorded about 160 TCR beta chains that were cytomegalovirus-associated.

A roughly 130-subject validation cohort, separate from the 666-subject first cohort, supplied the donors. On this clone: The antigen is undetermined.

Clones were read by immunoSEQ multiplex PCR, and TCRdb kept only the in-frame ones, dropping some. The sample yields about 120,000 clones, 90% to 96% seen once. This CDR3 is built from 16 residues. The germline gives CDR1 LNHNV, CDR2 YYDKDF (reference sequence). Trimming pared 2 bases from V and 2 bases from J, leaving 14 bases between. The TCR originated in a man between 18 and 35 years old in good health and CMV-seronegative. J is TRBJ2-3 and V is TRBV15, with a tentative D call TRBD1 (6 bases). The sample consisted of PBMCs. CDR3 amino acids: CATSRPKTGYTDTQYF. The CDR3 region has the DNA TGTGCCACCAGCAGACCTAAGACAGGATACACAGATACGCAGTATTTT.